This T cell receptor (beta chain) appears in the sequencing data of a study of shared clonotypes between healthy human individuals. On the study more broadly: Each donor's CD4 naive and CD4 memory cells filled three plates apiece, CD8 naive two, and CD8 memory one. Whole-study findings and limits: Clonotypes shared by all four donors outscored non-shared clonotypes in generation probability.

The assay was carried out at the deep level. Sorted-subset replicate PCR reactions were performed with approximately 200 ng DNA, corresponding to tens of thousands of T cell genomes. Assay used: immunoSEQ multiplex PCR; TCRdb lists only in-frame clones, some missing. The data contain 2 million to 2.5 million clones, roughly 93% of them singletons. The CDR3 spans 16 residues. Germline-derived CDR1 and CDR2 are SQVTM and ANQGSEA. The J segment lost 0 bases and the V segment lost 7 bases, leaving 9 bases of the junction unmatched. On this clone: Its specificity is not known.

The V and J genes are TRBV29-1 and TRBJ2-1, with TRBD2 matching over 10 bases. The source material was naive CD4+ T cells from PBMCs. The subset here: CD45RA+ positively selected. This clonotype was obtained from a man between 18 and 35 years old in good health. Some clones in this sample may be carry-over from other donors' samples. The CDR3 nucleotides are TGCAGCGGGAAACTAGCGGGATCCGCCTCCTACAATGAGCAGTTCTTC. Amino acids: CSGKLAGSASYNEQFF.